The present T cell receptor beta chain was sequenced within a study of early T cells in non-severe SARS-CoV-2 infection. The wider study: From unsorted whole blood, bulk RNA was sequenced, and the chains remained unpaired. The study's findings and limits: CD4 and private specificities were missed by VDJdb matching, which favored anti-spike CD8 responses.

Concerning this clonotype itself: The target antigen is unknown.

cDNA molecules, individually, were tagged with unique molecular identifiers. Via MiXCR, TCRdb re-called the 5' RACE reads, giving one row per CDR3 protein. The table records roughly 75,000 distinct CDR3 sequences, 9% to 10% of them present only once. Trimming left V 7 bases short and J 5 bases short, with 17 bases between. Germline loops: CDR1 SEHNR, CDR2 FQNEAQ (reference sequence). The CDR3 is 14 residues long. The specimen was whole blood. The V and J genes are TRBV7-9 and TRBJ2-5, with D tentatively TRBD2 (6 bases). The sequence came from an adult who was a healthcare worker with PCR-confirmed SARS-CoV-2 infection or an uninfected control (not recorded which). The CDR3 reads CASTLRGGGETQYF. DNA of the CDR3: TGTGCCAGCACGCTACGGGGAGGAGGCGAGACCCAGTACTTC.